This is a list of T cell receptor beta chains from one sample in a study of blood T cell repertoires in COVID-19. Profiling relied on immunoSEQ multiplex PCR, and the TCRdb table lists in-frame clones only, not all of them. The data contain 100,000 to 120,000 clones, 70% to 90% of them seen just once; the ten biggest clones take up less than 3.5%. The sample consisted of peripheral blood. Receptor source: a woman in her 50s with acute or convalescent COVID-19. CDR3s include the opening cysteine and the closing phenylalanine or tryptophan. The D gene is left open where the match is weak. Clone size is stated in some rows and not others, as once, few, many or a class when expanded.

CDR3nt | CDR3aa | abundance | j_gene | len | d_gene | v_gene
TGCGCCAGCATGGCGGGCCTCGGGGATGCCGAGCAGTACTTC | CASMAGLGDAEQYF | . | TRBJ2-7 | 14 | . | TRBV5-1
TGTGCCAGCAGCCTTAGCGGGAGACCAGATACGCAGTATTTT | CASSLSGRPDTQYF | once | TRBJ2-3 | 14 | TRBD2 | TRBV11-1
TGTGCCAGCAGCCAATCTGGGGCCAACGTCCTGACTTTC | CASSQSGANVLTF | . | TRBJ2-6 | 13 | . | TRBV2
TGCGCCAGCAGCGGACAGGGCAATCAGCCCCAGCATTTT | CASSGQGNQPQHF | . | TRBJ1-5 | 13 | TRBD1 | TRBV10-2
TGTGCCAGCAGCTTAGGCCCCCTAAACGAGCAGTACTTC | CASSLGPLNEQYF | . | TRBJ2-7 | 13 | . | TRBV7-9
TGTGCCAGCAGCCAACAGGGTTCCCAAGAGACCCAGTACTTC | CASSQQGSQETQYF | . | TRBJ2-5 | 14 | . | TRBV6-5
TGCGCCAGCAAGGAGGGGAGCTCCTACGAGCAGTACTTC | CASKEGSSYEQYF | . | TRBJ2-7 | 13 | . | TRBV5-1
TGCGCCAGCAGCTTGGCCGGGGGGCGCGGGCAAGAGACCCAGTACTTC | CASSLAGGRGQETQYF | . | TRBJ2-5 | 16 | . | TRBV5-1
TGTGCCAGCAGTTCCCTTAGCGGGAGGGCCAACCATGAGCAGTTCTTC | CASSSLSGRANHEQFF | . | TRBJ2-1 | 16 | TRBD2 | TRBV28
TGTGCCAGCAGCCACGCGGAGGGGAGCACAGATACGCAGTATTTT | CASSHAEGSTDTQYF | . | TRBJ2-3 | 15 | . | TRBV4-2
TGCGCCAGCAGCTTGGAGGGACTAGCCTGGAATGAGCAGTTCTTC | CASSLEGLAWNEQFF | once | TRBJ2-1 | 15 | TRBD2 | TRBV5-1
TGTGCCAGCAGTGCGGGACAGGGAGATAACACCGGGGAGCTGTTTTTT | CASSAGQGDNTGELFF | . | TRBJ2-2 | 16 | TRBD1 | TRBV2
TGTGCCAGTACCACCCCCCCGCCGACAGGGGTCGACTCTGGGGCCAACGTCCTGACTTTC | CASTTPPPTGVDSGANVLTF | . | TRBJ2-6 | 20 | TRBD1 | TRBV19